The subject of this entry is one T cell receptor beta chain. This sample is drawn from a study of blood T cell repertoires in COVID-19. In the original workflow: Counts of nucleated cells, estimated from reference gene primer amplification, were obtained. The protocol was immunoSEQ multiplex PCR, while the TCRdb copy is restricted to in-frame clones and leaves out a portion. The V and J calls and clone size were taken over from that table, and D and trimming were inferred from the DNA. The data contain under 200,000 clones, over 80% of them singletons. V was pared by 6 bases and J by 5 bases, with 13 bases of the junction left unmatched. CDR1 and CDR2 (germline): SGHDT, YYEEEE. The CDR3 spans 16 residues.

This receptor was obtained from a woman aged 25 to 45 with acute or convalescent COVID-19. The sample comprised peripheral blood. The V gene is TRBV5-6, the J gene TRBJ1-2; 10 bases map to TRBD1. The CDR3 region is CASNKDRGTGEYGYTF. CDR3 DNA sequence: TGTGCCAGCAATAAAGATCGCGGGACAGGGGAATATGGCTACACCTTC. The complete variable domain, with remaining parts taken from reference TRBV5-6 and TRBJ1-2, reads DAGVTQSPTHLIKTRGQQVTLRCSPKSGHDTVSWYQQALGQGPQFIFQYYEEEERQRGNFPDRFSGHQFPNYSSELNVNALLLGDSALYLCASNKDRGTGEYGYTFGSGTRLTVV.